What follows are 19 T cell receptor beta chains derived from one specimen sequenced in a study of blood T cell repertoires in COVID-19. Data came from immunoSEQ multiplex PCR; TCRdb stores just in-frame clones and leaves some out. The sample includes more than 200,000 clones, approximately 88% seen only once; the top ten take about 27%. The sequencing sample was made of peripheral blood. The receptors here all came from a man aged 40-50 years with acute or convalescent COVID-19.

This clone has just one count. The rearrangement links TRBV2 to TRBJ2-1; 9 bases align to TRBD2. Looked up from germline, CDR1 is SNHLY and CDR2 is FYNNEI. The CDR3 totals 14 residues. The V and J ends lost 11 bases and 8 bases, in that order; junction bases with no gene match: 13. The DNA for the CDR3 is TGTGCCGATGCTGGGACTAGCAGTTCGGATGAGCAGTTCTTC. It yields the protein CADAGTSSSDEQFF. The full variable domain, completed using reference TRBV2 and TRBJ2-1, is EPEVTQTPSHQVTQMGQEVILRCVPISNHLYFYWYRQILGQKVEFLVSFYNNEISEKSEIFDDQFSVERPDGSNFTLKIRSTKLEDSAMYFCADAGTSSSDEQFFGPGTRLTVL.

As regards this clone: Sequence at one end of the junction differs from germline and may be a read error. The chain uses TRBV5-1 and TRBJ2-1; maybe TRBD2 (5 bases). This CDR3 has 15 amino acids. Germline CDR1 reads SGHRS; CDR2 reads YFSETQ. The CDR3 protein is CASSLERTATNKQFF. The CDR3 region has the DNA TGCGCCAGCAGCTTGGAGCGGACGGCGACCAATAAGCAGTTCTTC.

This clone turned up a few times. The CDR3, as DNA: TGTGCCAGCAGACAGGGGGGCTCTGGAAACACCATATATTTT. Protein product: CASRQGGSGNTIYF. The chain couples TRBV6-5 to TRBJ1-3; 8 bases match TRBD1. The CDR3 length is 14 residues. Germline assignment: CDR1 MNHEY and CDR2 SVGAGI. Unmatched junction bases numbered 1, after V lost 6 bases and J lost 0 bases.

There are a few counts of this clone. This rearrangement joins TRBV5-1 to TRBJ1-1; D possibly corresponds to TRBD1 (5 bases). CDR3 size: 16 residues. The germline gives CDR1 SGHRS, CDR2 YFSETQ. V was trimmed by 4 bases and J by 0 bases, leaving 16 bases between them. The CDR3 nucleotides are TGCGCCAGCAGCGTCCTAGCGGGGGGAGTGAACACTGAAGCTTTCTTT. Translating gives CASSVLAGGVNTEAFF.

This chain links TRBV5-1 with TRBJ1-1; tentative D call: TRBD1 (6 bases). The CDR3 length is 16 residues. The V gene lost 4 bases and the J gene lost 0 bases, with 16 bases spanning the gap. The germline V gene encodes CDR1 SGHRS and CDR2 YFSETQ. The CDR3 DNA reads TGCGCCAGCAGCCTGGGGGGGCCTTACATGAACACTGAAGCTTTCTTT. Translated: CASSLGGPYMNTEAFF.

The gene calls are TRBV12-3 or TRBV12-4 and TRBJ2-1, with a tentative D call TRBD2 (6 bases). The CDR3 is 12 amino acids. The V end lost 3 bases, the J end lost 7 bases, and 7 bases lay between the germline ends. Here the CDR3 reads CASSFGTNEQFF. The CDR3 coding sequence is TGTGCCAGCAGTTTTGGGACTAATGAGCAGTTCTTC.

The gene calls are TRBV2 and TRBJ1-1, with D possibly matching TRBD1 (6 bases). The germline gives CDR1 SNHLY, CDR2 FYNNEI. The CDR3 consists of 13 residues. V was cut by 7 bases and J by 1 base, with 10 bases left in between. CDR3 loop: CASNPQGNTEAFF. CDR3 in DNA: TGTGCCAGCAACCCACAGGGGAACACTGAAGCTTTCTTT.

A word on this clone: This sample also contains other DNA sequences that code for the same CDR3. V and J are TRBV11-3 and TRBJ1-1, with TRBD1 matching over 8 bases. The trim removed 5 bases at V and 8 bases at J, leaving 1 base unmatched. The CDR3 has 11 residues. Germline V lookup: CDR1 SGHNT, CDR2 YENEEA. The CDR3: CASSGQGEAFF. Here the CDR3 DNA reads TGTGCCAGCAGCGGACAGGGAGAAGCTTTCTTT.

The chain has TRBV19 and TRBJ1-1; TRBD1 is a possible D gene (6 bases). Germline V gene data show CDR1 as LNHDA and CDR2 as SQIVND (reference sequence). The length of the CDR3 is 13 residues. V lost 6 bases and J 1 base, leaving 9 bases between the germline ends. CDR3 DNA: TGTGCCAGTAGACGGACAGCGAACACTGAAGCTTTCTTT. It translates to CASRRTANTEAFF.

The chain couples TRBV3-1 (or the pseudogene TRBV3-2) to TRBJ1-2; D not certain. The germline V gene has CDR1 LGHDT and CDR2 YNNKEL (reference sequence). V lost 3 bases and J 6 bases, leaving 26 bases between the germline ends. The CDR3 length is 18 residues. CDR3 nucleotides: TGTGCCAGCAGCCAGGTGAACGAGATTCAGTCCAGAGGGAATGGCTACACCTTC. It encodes CASSQVNEIQSRGNGYTF.

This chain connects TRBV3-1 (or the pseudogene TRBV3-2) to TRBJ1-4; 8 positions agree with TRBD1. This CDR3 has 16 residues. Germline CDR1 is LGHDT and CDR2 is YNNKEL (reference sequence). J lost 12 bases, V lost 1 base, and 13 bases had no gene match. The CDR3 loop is CASSQAGRRGRYELFF. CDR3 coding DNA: TGTGCCAGCAGCCAAGCGGGCCGCAGGGGGCGTTATGAACTGTTTTTT.

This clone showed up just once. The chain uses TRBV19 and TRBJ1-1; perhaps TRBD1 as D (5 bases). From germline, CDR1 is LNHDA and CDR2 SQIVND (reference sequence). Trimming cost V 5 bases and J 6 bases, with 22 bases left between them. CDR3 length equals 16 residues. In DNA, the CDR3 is TGTGCCAGTAGTCCCAACCCGGCCGGGGGTAGTGCTGAAGCTTTCTTT. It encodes CASSPNPAGGSAEAFF. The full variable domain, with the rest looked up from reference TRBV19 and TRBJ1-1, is DGGITQSPKYLFRKEGQNVTLSCEQNLNHDAMYWYRQDPGQGLRLIYYSQIVNDFQKGDIAEGYSVSREKKESFPLTVTSAQKNPTAFYLCASSPNPAGGSAEAFFGQGTRLTVV.

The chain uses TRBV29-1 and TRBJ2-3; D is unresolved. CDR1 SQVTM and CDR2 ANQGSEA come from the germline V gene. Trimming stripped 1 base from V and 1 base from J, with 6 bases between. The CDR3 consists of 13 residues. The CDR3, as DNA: TGCAGCGTTGAAGTGGGCGGCACAGATACGCAGTATTTT. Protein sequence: CSVEVGGTDTQYF.

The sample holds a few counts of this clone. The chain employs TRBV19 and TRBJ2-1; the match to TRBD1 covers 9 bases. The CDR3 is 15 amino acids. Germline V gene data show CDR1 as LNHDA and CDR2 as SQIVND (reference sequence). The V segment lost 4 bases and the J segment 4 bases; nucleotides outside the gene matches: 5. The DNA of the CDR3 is TGTGCCAGTAGTAACTGGGACAGGGATTACAATGAGCAGTTCTTC. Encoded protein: CASSNWDRDYNEQFF.

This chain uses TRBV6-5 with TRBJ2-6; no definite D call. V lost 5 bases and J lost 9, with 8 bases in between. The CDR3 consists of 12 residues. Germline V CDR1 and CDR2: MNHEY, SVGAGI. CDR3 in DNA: TGTGCCAGCAGTAAGCTAATCAACGTCCTGACTTTC. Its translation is CASSKLINVLTF.

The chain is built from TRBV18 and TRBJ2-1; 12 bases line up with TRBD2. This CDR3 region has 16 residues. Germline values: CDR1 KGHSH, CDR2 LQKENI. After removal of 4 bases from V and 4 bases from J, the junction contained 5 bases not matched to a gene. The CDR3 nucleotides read TGTGCCAGCTCACGCTCCGGGACTAGCGGGTACAATGAGCAGTTCTTC. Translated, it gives CASSRSGTSGYNEQFF.

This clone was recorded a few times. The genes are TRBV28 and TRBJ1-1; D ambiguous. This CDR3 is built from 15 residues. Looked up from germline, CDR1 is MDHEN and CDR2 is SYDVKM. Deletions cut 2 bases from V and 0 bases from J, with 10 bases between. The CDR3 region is CASSLSWRMNTEAFF. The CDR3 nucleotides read TGTGCCAGCAGTTTAAGCTGGCGGATGAACACTGAAGCTTTCTTT.

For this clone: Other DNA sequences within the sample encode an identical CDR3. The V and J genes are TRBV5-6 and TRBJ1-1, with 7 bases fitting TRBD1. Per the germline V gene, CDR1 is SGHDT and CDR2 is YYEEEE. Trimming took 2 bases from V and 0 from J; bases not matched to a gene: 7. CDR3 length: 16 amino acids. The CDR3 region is CASSLEPGQLNTEAFF. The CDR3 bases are TGTGCCAGCAGCTTAGAGCCGGGACAGCTGAACACTGAAGCTTTCTTT.

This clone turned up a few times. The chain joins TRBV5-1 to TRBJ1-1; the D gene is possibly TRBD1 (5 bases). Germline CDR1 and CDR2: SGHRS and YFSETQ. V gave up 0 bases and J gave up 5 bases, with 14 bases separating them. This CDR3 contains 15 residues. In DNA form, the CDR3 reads TGCGCCAGCAGCTTGGCCGGTTCGGGGGAGACTGAAGCTTTCTTT. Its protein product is CASSLAGSGETEAFF.